One T cell receptor beta chain is described in this entry. Its antigen is currently unknown. The protocol was immunoSEQ multiplex PCR, while the TCRdb copy is restricted to in-frame clones and leaves out a portion. In the table there are under 200,000 clones, roughly 90% of which are singletons. This sample stems from a study of cytomegalovirus exposure and HLA in healthy donors. Study overall: Later, an analysis reported that the 130 or so validation repertoires had used the same platform as the roughly 650 first-cohort repertoires.

Per germline, CDR1 WNHNN and CDR2 SYGVQD (reference sequence). The CDR3 has 19 residues. With 3 bases removed from V and 0 bases from J, the gap between germline ends came to 21 bases. Study conclusions and caveats: According to reports, the classifier identified cytomegalovirus status with high specificity and sensitivity. There were three CMV-associated chains whose specificity for CMV antigens was confirmed in vitro.

The chain links TRBV10-1 to TRBJ1-5, with D perhaps matching TRBD1 (5 bases). This TCR derives from a woman aged 18-30 years in good health and CMV-seropositive. The sequencing sample was made of PBMCs. CDR3 nucleotide sequence: TGCGCCAGCAGTGAACAGGCAGGGATATGCCACCATAGCAATCAGCCCCAGCATTTT. The encoded protein is CASSEQAGICHHSNQPQHF.